This T cell receptor (beta chain) was captured in a study of OX40 agonist ivuxolimab in advanced cancers. Generated by immunoSEQ multiplex PCR, the TCRdb table keeps only in-frame clones and is missing some. This repertoire shows about 120,000 clones, roughly 93% found once; its top ten account for 0.15% to 0.17%. V lost 7 bases, J lost 4 bases, and 10 bases lay in between. CDR3 size: 13 residues. CDR1 MRHNA and CDR2 SNTAGT come from the germline V gene. The sample in question was CD4+ or CD8+ T cells sorted from blood, obtained in a trial of the OX40 agonist ivuxolimab. The sequence was obtained from an adult with an advanced solid tumor such as melanoma, head and neck, liver or kidney cancer. The V and J genes are TRBV6-4 and TRBJ2-2, with D uncertain. Here the CDR3 DNA reads TGTGCCAGCACCTTGGAAGCCACCGGGGAGCTGTTTTTT. This translates into CASTLEATGELFF.